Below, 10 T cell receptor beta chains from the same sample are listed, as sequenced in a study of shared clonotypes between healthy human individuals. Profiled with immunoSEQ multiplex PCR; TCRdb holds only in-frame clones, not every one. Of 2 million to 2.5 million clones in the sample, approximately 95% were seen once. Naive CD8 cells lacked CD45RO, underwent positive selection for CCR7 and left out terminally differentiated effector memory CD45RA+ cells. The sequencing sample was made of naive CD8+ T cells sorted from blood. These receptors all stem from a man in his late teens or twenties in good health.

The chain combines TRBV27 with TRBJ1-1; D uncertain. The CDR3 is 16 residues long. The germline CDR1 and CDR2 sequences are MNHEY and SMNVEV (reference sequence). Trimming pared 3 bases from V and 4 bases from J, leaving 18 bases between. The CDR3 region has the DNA TGTGCCAGCAGTTTGAGCGGAGGAGTAGAGGGCACTGAAGCTTTCTTT. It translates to CASSLSGGVEGTEAFF.

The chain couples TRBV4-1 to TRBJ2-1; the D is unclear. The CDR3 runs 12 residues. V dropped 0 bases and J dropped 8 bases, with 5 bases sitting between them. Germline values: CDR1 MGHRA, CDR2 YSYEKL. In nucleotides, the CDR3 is TGCGCCAGCAGCCAAGATGCGTATGAGCAGTTCTTC. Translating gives CASSQDAYEQFF.

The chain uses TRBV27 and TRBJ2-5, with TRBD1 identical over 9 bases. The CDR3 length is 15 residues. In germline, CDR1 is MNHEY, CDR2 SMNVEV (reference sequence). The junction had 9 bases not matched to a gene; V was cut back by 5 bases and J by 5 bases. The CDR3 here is CASSPWTGAGETQYF. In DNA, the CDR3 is TGTGCCAGCAGTCCCTGGACAGGGGCAGGTGAGACCCAGTACTTC.

The CDR3 DNA sequence: TGTGCCAGCAGCTTAGCGGGTGCGACTAGCGGCTACGAGCAGTACTTC. This sequence encodes CASSLAGATSGYEQYF. This chain links TRBV7-2 with TRBJ2-7; TRBD2 matches at 9 bases. The CDR3 is 16 amino acids. Germline CDR1 reads SGHTA; CDR2 reads FQGNSA. Losses at the gene ends were 0 bases for V and 3 bases for J; bases not matched to a gene: 6.

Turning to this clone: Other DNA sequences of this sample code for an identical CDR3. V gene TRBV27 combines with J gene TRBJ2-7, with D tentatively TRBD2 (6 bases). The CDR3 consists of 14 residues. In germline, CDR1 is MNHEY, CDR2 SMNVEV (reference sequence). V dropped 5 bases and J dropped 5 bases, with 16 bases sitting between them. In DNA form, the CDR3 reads TGTGCCAGCAGTCTTAGGGACTCAGGAAACGAGCAGTACTTC. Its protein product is CASSLRDSGNEQYF.

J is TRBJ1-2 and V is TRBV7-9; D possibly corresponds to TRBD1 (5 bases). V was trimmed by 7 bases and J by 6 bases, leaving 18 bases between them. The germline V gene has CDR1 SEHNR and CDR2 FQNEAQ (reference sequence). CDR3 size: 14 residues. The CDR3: CASILLGEVHGYTF. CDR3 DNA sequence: TGTGCCAGCATCCTATTGGGGGAAGTCCATGGCTACACCTTC.

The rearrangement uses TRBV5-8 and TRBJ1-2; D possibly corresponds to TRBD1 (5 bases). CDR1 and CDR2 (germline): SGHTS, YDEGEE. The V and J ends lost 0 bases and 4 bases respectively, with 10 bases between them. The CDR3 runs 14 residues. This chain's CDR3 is CASSLGQGLYGYTF. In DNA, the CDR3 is TGTGCCAGCAGCTTGGGGCAGGGCCTCTATGGCTACACCTTC.

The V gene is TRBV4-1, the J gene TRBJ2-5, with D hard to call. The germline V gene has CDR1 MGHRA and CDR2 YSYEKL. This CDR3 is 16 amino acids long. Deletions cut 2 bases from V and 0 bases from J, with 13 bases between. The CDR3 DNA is TGCGCCAGCAGCCAAACTCCTGGGCGCTACCAAGAGACCCAGTACTTC. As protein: CASSQTPGRYQETQYF.

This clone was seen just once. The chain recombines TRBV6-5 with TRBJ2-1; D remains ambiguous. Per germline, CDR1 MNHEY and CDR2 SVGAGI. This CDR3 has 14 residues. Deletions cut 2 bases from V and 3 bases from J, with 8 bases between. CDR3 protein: CASSYEFGYNEQFF. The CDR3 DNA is TGTGCCAGCAGTTACGAGTTCGGCTACAATGAGCAGTTCTTC.

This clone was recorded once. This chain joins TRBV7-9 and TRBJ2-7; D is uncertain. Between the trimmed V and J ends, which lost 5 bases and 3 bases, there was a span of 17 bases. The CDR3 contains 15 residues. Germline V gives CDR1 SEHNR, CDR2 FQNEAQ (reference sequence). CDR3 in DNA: TGTGCCAGCAGCGGGGTGGACCGCCCTTACTACGAGCAGTACTTC. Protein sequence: CASSGVDRPYYEQYF. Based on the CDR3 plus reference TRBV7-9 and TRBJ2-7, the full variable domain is DTGVSQNPRHKITKRGQNVTFRCDPISEHNRLYWYRQTLGQGPEFLTYFQNEAQLEKSRLLSDRFSAERPKGSFSTLEIQRTEQGDSAMYLCASSGVDRPYYEQYFGPGTRLTVT.